These 27 T cell receptor beta chains were all obtained from the same sample, sequenced in a study of CD8 T cells in Susac syndrome. A quantity of about 0.5 to 1 ug RNA underwent reverse transcription using random hexamers. TCRdb re-called the immunoSEQ multiplex PCR reads with MiXCR, one entry per CDR3 protein. There are around 79,000 distinct CDR3 sequences in the sample; approximately 94% occur only once, and about 0.4% lies in the top ten. The sequenced sample was CD8+ T cells from PBMCs. These receptors were obtained from a human donor with multiple sclerosis.

The chain recombines TRBV11-2 with TRBJ2-3, with D possibly TRBD1 on 6 matching bases. Germline V gene data show CDR1 as SGHAT and CDR2 as FQNNGV. Trimming took 6 bases from V and 4 from J, leaving 17 bases between them. The CDR3 is made up of 15 amino acids. Here the CDR3 reads CASSHRTVSADTQYF. In DNA form, the CDR3 reads TGTGCCAGCAGTCATCGGACAGTTTCCGCAGATACGCAGTATTTT.

V and J are TRBV5-1 and TRBJ2-2; 8 nucleotides agree with TRBD1. V was clipped by 4 bases and J by 6 bases; unmatched bases: 14. Germline CDR1 reads SGHRS; CDR2 reads YFSETQ. The CDR3 sequence is 17 residues long. The CDR3 DNA follows: TGCGCCAGCAGCCCACCGGGACAGGAGTTTTGGGCCGGGGAGCTGTTTTTT. Translating it yields CASSPPGQEFWAGELFF.

In its sample, this clonotype was seen once. V is TRBV24-1 and J is TRBJ2-1; no clear D. Germline CDR1 KGHDR, CDR2 SFDVKD. The CDR3 runs 13 residues. The V end was cut by 5 bases, the J end by 0 bases, with 4 bases between. DNA for the CDR3: TGTGCCACCAGTGGAAGCTCCTACAATGAGCAGTTCTTC. Translation gives CATSGSSYNEQFF.

The chain combines TRBV4-1 with TRBJ2-7, with 8 bases aligning to TRBD2. The germline V gene encodes CDR1 MGHRA and CDR2 YSYEKL. CDR3 length equals 15 residues. Trimming at V came to 1 base and at J to 3 bases, leaving 5 bases not matched to a gene. The CDR3: CASSQAGGVYYEQYF. Written as DNA, the CDR3 is TGCGCCAGCAGCCAAGCGGGAGGGGTCTACTACGAGCAGTACTTC.

In this sample, this clonotype turned up once. V is TRBV5-1 and J is TRBJ2-3; D perhaps matches TRBD2 (6 bases). Germline loops: CDR1 SGHRS, CDR2 YFSETQ. The CDR3 length is 14 residues. The V end was cut by 0 bases, the J end by 1 base, with 6 bases between. In DNA form, the CDR3 reads TGCGCCAGCAGCTTGGTAGCGGGCACAGATACGCAGTATTTT. It codes for CASSLVAGTDTQYF. The full variable domain, with the rest looked up from reference TRBV5-1 and TRBJ2-3, is KAGVTQTPRYLIKTRGQQVTLSCSPISGHRSVSWYQQTPGQGLQFLFEYFSETQRNKGNFPGRFSGRQFSNSRSEMNVSTLELGDSALYLCASSLVAGTDTQYFGPGTRLTVL.

The V gene is TRBV2, the J gene TRBJ2-7; tentatively, D is TRBD1 (5 bases). From germline, CDR1 is SNHLY and CDR2 FYNNEI. This CDR3 comprises 13 residues. V lost 4 bases and J 3 bases, leaving 10 bases between the germline ends. The CDR3 coding sequence is TGTGCCAGCAGTGGGGGCGGCGGCTACGAGCAGTACTTC. It codes for CASSGGGGYEQYF. Looking up the rest from reference TRBV2 and TRBJ2-7 gives the full variable domain: EPEVTQTPSHQVTQMGQEVILRCVPISNHLYFYWYRQILGQKVEFLVSFYNNEISEKSEIFDDQFSVERPDGSNFTLKIRSTKLEDSAMYFCASSGGGGYEQYFGPGTRLTVT.

This chain connects TRBV4-1 to TRBJ2-5, with D perhaps matching TRBD1 (7 bases). The CDR3 runs to 14 residues. V lost 4 bases to trimming and J lost 2 bases, with 11 bases between them. Germline CDR1 is MGHRA and CDR2 is YSYEKL. The CDR3 protein is CASSPPGGQETQYF. In nucleotides, the CDR3 is TGCGCCAGCAGCCCCCCAGGGGGGCAAGAGACCCAGTACTTC.

The chain couples TRBV6-2 or TRBV6-3 to TRBJ1-5; D might be TRBD1 (5 bases). This CDR3 has 13 residues. The ends were cut back, 5 bases at V and 9 bases at J, with 14 bases in the middle. Per germline, CDR1 MNHEY and CDR2 SVGEGT. CDR3 residues: CASSAGTGRPQHF. CDR3 coding DNA: TGTGCCAGCAGTGCCGGGACCGGACGGCCCCAGCATTTT.

The rearrangement joins TRBV6-6 to TRBJ1-2, with unresolved D. V lost 8 bases and J 10 bases, leaving 14 bases between the germline ends. Germline V gene lookup returns CDR1 MNHNY and CDR2 SVGAGI (reference sequence). The CDR3 is 11 residues long. CDR3 coding DNA: TGTGCCAGCGGCCCTGACCGGGACTACACCTTC. The encoded protein is CASGPDRDYTF.

J is TRBJ2-7 and V is TRBV6-5; D is perhaps TRBD2 (5 bases). The CDR3 covers 14 residues. V was clipped by 10 bases and J by 2 bases, with 18 bases between them. Germline CDR1 and CDR2: MNHEY and SVGAGI. CDR3 DNA sequence: TGTGCCATCTCCCGGCGAGCGGAGGCCTACGAGCAGTACTTC. Translating gives CAISRRAEAYEQYF.

The chain joins TRBV6-2 or TRBV6-3 to TRBJ2-1; D is unclear. Germline-derived CDR1 and CDR2 are MNHEY and SVGEGT. Trimming shortened V by 2 bases and J by 0 bases, and 8 bases separated the two germline ends. The CDR3 is 15 amino acids. Here the CDR3 DNA reads TGTGCCAGCAGTTACCCTACGAACTCCTACAATGAGCAGTTCTTC. It specifies CASSYPTNSYNEQFF.

The chain recombines TRBV14 with TRBJ2-3, with TRBD2 as a possible D gene (5 bases). The V end lost 1 base, the J end lost 0 bases, and 8 bases lay between the germline ends. This CDR3 has 15 amino acids. Germline V gene lookup returns CDR1 SGHDN and CDR2 FVKESK. CDR3 DNA sequence: TGTGCCAGCAGCCAAGTAGGAGGAAGCACAGATACGCAGTATTTT. It encodes CASSQVGGSTDTQYF.

The gene calls are TRBV27 and TRBJ2-2; D gene unclear. The CDR3 loop spans 14 amino acids. The germline gives CDR1 MNHEY, CDR2 SMNVEV (reference sequence). V gave up 4 bases and J gave up 0 bases, with 6 bases separating them. The CDR3 here is CASSYTTNTGELFF. CDR3 bases: TGTGCCAGCAGTTACACTACGAACACCGGGGAGCTGTTTTTT.

CDR3 loop: CASHPWEQYF. The CDR3 nucleotides are TGTGCCAGCCATCCATGGGAGCAGTACTTC. The chain uses TRBV2 and TRBJ2-7; D gene uncertain. CDR3 length: 10 residues. V was trimmed by 8 bases and J by 7 bases, leaving 9 bases between them. CDR1 and CDR2 (germline): SNHLY, FYNNEI.

The chain combines TRBV5-4 with TRBJ2-7; D may match TRBD1 or TRBD2 (5 bases each). Per the germline V gene, CDR1 is SGHNT and CDR2 is YYREEE (reference sequence). V shed 5 bases and J shed 1 base, with 22 bases lying between them. This CDR3 has 17 residues. CDR3: CASSAGVVRGSSYEQYF. DNA for the CDR3: TGTGCCAGCAGTGCCGGTGTAGTCCGGGGCTCTTCCTACGAGCAGTACTTC.

This rearrangement joins TRBV10-3 to TRBJ1-1; 10 bases are a match to TRBD1. CDR3 length: 12 residues. Germline CDR1 ENHRY, CDR2 SYGVKD. The V gene end was trimmed by 9 bases and the J gene end by 3 bases; junction bases not matched to a gene: 1. The CDR3 DNA reads TGTGCCATGGGGACAGGGGACACTGAAGCTTTCTTT. It codes for CAMGTGDTEAFF.

V gene TRBV10-2 combines with J gene TRBJ1-1; no reliable D call. The CDR3 contains 15 residues. Germline-derived CDR1 and CDR2 are WSHSY and SAAADI. V was pared by 2 bases and J by 1 base, with 11 bases between. Here the CDR3 reads CASSEKDRWNTEAFF. As DNA, the CDR3 is TGCGCCAGCAGTGAGAAGGACCGTTGGAACACTGAAGCTTTCTTT.

The chain has TRBV27 and TRBJ2-1; 9 bases line up with TRBD2. J lost 9 bases, V lost 4 bases, and 4 bases had no gene match. The CDR3 has 13 residues. CDR1 and CDR2 from the germline V gene are MNHEY and SMNVEV (reference sequence). In nucleotides, the CDR3 is TGTGCCAGCAGTTATAGCGGGAGTACTGAGCAGTTCTTC. This gives the protein CASSYSGSTEQFF.

This chain uses TRBV19 with TRBJ2-7; possible D gene TRBD2, 6 bases. Germline CDR1 and CDR2: LNHDA and SQIVND (reference sequence). The CDR3 is 15 residues long. V was shortened by 5 bases and J by 4 bases, with 18 bases between the two germline ends. The DNA of the CDR3 is TGTGCCAGTAGTCTCAGCGGATCACGGGGGTACGAGCAGTACTTC. Its translation is CASSLSGSRGYEQYF. The complete variable domain, with remaining parts taken from reference TRBV19 and TRBJ2-7, reads DGGITQSPKYLFRKEGQNVTLSCEQNLNHDAMYWYRQDPGQGLRLIYYSQIVNDFQKGDIAEGYSVSREKKESFPLTVTSAQKNPTAFYLCASSLSGSRGYEQYFGPGTRLTVT.

The chain joins TRBV7-2 to TRBJ2-5; tentatively, D is TRBD1 (5 bases). In germline, CDR1 is SGHTA, CDR2 FQGNSA. V lost 6 bases to trimming and J lost 5 bases, with 7 bases between them. CDR3 size: 11 residues. The CDR3 protein is CASSPGETQYF. The CDR3 nucleotides read TGTGCCAGCAGTCCAGGGGAGACCCAGTACTTC. Filled out from reference TRBV7-2 and TRBJ2-5, the complete variable domain reads GAGVSQSPSNKVTEKGKDVELRCDPISGHTALYWYRQSLGQGLEFLIYFQGNSAPDKSGLPSDRFSAERTGGSVSTLTIQRTQQEDSAVYLCASSPGETQYFGPGTRLLVL.

The chain carries TRBV11-2 and TRBJ1-4; D is ambiguous. The CDR3 consists of 15 residues. V lost 3 bases and J 0 bases, leaving 8 bases between the germline ends. Germline assignment: CDR1 SGHAT and CDR2 FQNNGV. The CDR3 spells CASSFEAATNEKLFF. CDR3 in DNA: TGTGCCAGCAGCTTCGAGGCAGCAACTAATGAAAAACTGTTTTTT.

The chain combines TRBV6-2 or TRBV6-3 with TRBJ2-7; D not resolved. In germline, CDR1 is MNHEY, CDR2 SVGEGT. This CDR3 contains 12 residues. Trimming pared 2 bases from V and 4 bases from J, leaving 6 bases between. The CDR3 spells CASSYLDYEQYF. The DNA for the CDR3 is TGTGCCAGCAGTTACCTGGATTACGAGCAGTACTTC.

This chain links TRBV5-1 with TRBJ2-2, with 9 bases aligning to TRBD1. After removal of 4 bases from V and 5 bases from J, the junction contained 9 bases not matched to a gene. Germline V lookup: CDR1 SGHRS, CDR2 YFSETQ. The CDR3 is made up of 16 amino acids. CDR3 DNA sequence: TGCGCCAGCAGCCTGGGGACAGGGACAGGGACCGGGGAGCTGTTTTTT. Translating it yields CASSLGTGTGTGELFF.

The rearrangement links TRBV30 to TRBJ1-5; 7 bases agree with TRBD1. From germline, CDR1 is GTSNPN and CDR2 SVGIG (reference sequence). The length of the CDR3 is 17 residues. V lost 3 bases, J lost 1 base, and 12 bases stayed unmatched. Written as DNA, the CDR3 is TGTGCCTGGAGCGGAAAAGACAGGGCAGCGAGCAATCAGCCCCAGCATTTT. Protein product: CAWSGKDRAASNQPQHF.

A few counts support this clonotype. V is TRBV4-1 and J is TRBJ1-1; D remains ambiguous. Germline V gene lookup returns CDR1 MGHRA and CDR2 YSYEKL. Trimming left V 1 base short and J 7 bases short, with 10 bases between. This CDR3 has 13 amino acids. The CDR3 region is CASSQAAALEAFF. Here the CDR3 DNA reads TGCGCCAGCAGCCAAGCGGCGGCCCTTGAAGCTTTCTTT.

The rearrangement uses TRBV29-1 and TRBJ1-2, with 7 bases matching TRBD1. The CDR3 spans 9 residues. Germline V gene data show CDR1 as SQVTM and CDR2 as ANQGSEA. The chain's CDR3 is CGTGDGYTF. CDR3 in DNA: TGCGGCACAGGGGACGGCTACACCTTC. The full variable domain, its missing parts supplied by reference TRBV29-1 and TRBJ1-2, is SAVISQKPSRDICQRGTSLTIQCQVDSQVTMMFWYRQQPGQSLTLIATANQGSEATYESGFVIDKFPISRPNLTFSTLTVSNMSPEDSSIYLCGTGDGYTFGSGTRLTVV.

The chain has TRBV28 and TRBJ2-5, with 8 bases that match TRBD1. The CDR3 is 15 residues long. The V gene's germline CDR1 is MDHEN and CDR2 SYDVKM. J was trimmed by 6 bases and V by 4 bases; bases with no gene match: 10. DNA of the CDR3: TGTGCCAGCAGTTCCCGGACAGGGCCTATGAAGACCCAGTACTTC. This gives the protein CASSSRTGPMKTQYF.